Presented here are 20 T cell receptor beta chains from one specimen sequenced in a study of blood T cells in healthy people across ages (dated by TCRdb to 2014 to 2015). Receptor amplification or capture employed 5' RACE. Data came from an Illumina HiSeq 2500. A second PCR of roughly 7 to 12 cycles was performed with a sample-barcoded 5' primer and a J-beta primer mix. TCRdb reanalyzed the raw reads on its own, using fastp at Q25 for trimming and MiXCR for clone calling, and kept in-frame beta chains. Entries are consolidated by CDR3 protein sequence, retaining the most common genes and DNA. Counted in this sample were under 2,000,000 distinct CDR3 sequences; just under 50% of them appeared once. The ten largest account for roughly 2% of the sample. The sample comprised blood. Source of these receptors: a woman in her thirties or forties in good health.

This sequence joins TRBV4-2 and TRBJ1-6; tentatively, D is TRBD1 (6 bases). Germline V CDR1 and CDR2: LGHNA, YNFKEQ. This CDR3 is built from 16 residues. Trimming removed 4 bases at V and 9 bases at J, with 19 bases between. The chain's CDR3 is CASSPSGQNFGSPLHF. The CDR3 nucleotides read TGTGCCAGCAGCCCGTCGGGACAAAATTTCGGTTCACCCCTCCACTTT.

On this clonotype: At one end, the junction sequence differs from germline, possibly due to a read error. V usage is TRBV6-8 and J usage is TRBJ2-5; D possibly corresponds to TRBD1 (6 bases). Germline V lookup: CDR1 MNHGY, CDR2 SAAAGT. The CDR3 runs to 16 residues. The CDR3 here is CTSSWIQGNYQETQYF. Written as DNA, the CDR3 is TGTACCAGCAGTTGGATCCAGGGGAATTATCAAGAGACCCAGTACTTC.

This clonotype was seen a handful of times. The chain carries TRBV27 and TRBJ2-4; 9 bases are shared with TRBD1. The better agreement between TRBJ2-7 and the DNA end casts doubt on the J call. The CDR3 extends over 14 amino acids. Per germline, CDR1 MNHEY and CDR2 SMNVEV (reference sequence). The CDR3 sequence: CASRATGGLYEQYF. CDR3 sequence (DNA): TGTGCCAGCAGAGCGACAGGGGGTTTGTACGAGCAGTACTTC.

This clonotype was found a few times. This sequence joins TRBV6-5 and TRBJ2-5; D may be TRBD2 (5 bases). Trimming stripped 4 bases from V and 2 bases from J, with 14 bases between. Germline values: CDR1 MNHEY, CDR2 SVGAGI. CDR3 length: 15 residues. DNA of the CDR3: TGTGCCAGCAGTTCCTACGGGAAGTCTCAAGAGACCCAGTACTTC. Encoded protein: CASSSYGKSQETQYF.

This clonotype was detected a few times. This chain joins TRBV15 and TRBJ2-5; D not resolved. The CDR3 loop spans 15 amino acids. The germline CDR1 and CDR2 sequences are LNHNV and YYDKDF (reference sequence). V lost 2 bases to trimming and J lost 5 bases, with 15 bases between them. The CDR3 sequence is CATSRTAVKSETQYF. CDR3 DNA: TGTGCCACCAGCAGAACGGCAGTAAAGTCGGAGACCCAGTACTTC.

This chain links TRBV4-3 with TRBJ2-3, with 10 bases matching TRBD2. The trim removed 0 bases at V and 2 bases at J, leaving 5 bases unmatched. The CDR3 extends over 17 amino acids. Germline CDR1 is LGHNA and CDR2 is YSLEER. CDR3 nucleotides: TGCGCCAGCAGCCAAGATACAGCGGGGGGGACCACAGATACGCAGTATTTT. This encodes CASSQDTAGGTTDTQYF.

This clonotype was seen only a few times. V and J are TRBV20-1 and TRBJ2-5; the match to TRBD1 covers 9 bases. The J call could be wrong; TRBJ2-7 is a better fit for the DNA end. The CDR3 is 14 residues long. The germline V gene encodes CDR1 DFQATT and CDR2 SNEGSKA (reference sequence). The CDR3 coding sequence is TGCAGTGCTAGAGCTACAGGGGGCTGGAACGAGCAGTACTTC. This codes for CSARATGGWNEQYF.

The J gene is TRBJ2-5, the V gene TRBV4-1, with 8 bases lining up with TRBD2. The CDR3 loop spans 16 amino acids. The V and J ends lost 3 bases and 5 bases, in that order; junction bases with no gene match: 11. Per the germline V gene, CDR1 is MGHRA and CDR2 is YSYEKL. The CDR3 sequence: CASSQEPGLEAETQYF. The DNA of the CDR3 is TGCGCCAGCAGCCAGGAGCCGGGACTAGAGGCCGAGACCCAGTACTTC.

J is TRBJ2-3 and V is TRBV29-1; D unclear. CDR3 length equals 12 residues. CDR1 SQVTM and CDR2 ANQGSEA come from the germline V gene. Trimming removed 8 bases from V and 10 bases from J, with 19 bases in between. The CDR3 protein is CSFIAPWAPQYF. Here the CDR3 DNA reads TGCAGCTTTATAGCCCCTTGGGCTCCGCAGTATTTT.

The rearrangement links TRBV7-9 to TRBJ2-5; possible D gene TRBD1, 5 bases. The V and J ends lost 5 bases and 1 base respectively, with 14 bases between them. Germline lookup yields CDR1 SEHNR and CDR2 FQNEAQ (reference sequence). The CDR3 consists of 15 residues. The CDR3 sequence: CASSPRQSLQETQYF. The CDR3 nucleotides are TGTGCCAGCAGCCCGCGACAGAGCCTCCAAGAGACCCAGTACTTC.

This clonotype was observed a few times. V and J are TRBV10-3 and TRBJ2-5; 7 bases map to TRBD1. V shed 9 bases, J shed 1 base, and the junction held 11 bases outside the gene matches. The germline CDR1 and CDR2 sequences are ENHRY and SYGVKD. The CDR3 is 15 residues long. The CDR3 region is CAIKRDRDAQETQYF. CDR3 bases: TGTGCCATAAAGCGTGACAGGGATGCCCAAGAGACCCAGTACTTC.

V gene TRBV20-1 combines with J gene TRBJ2-7; D is unresolved. Trimming removed 6 bases from V and 6 bases from J, with 15 bases in between. The CDR3 has 12 amino acids. In germline, CDR1 is DFQATT, CDR2 SNEGSKA (reference sequence). The DNA of the CDR3 is TGCAGTGCCCTAAGCGTAGGGCCCGAGCAGTACTTC. Protein: CSALSVGPEQYF.

This chain uses TRBV20-1 with TRBJ1-2; a weak D match, TRBD1 (6 bases). Germline lookup yields CDR1 DFQATT and CDR2 SNEGSKA (reference sequence). The V and J ends lost 6 bases and 4 bases respectively, with 15 bases between them. This CDR3 region has 13 residues. The CDR3 nucleotides read TGCAGTGCCATCGGGGGCGTGGGCTATGGCTACACCTTC. Translation: CSAIGGVGYGYTF.

The table lists this clonotype with a few counts. The gene calls are TRBV20-1 and TRBJ1-3; maybe TRBD1 (5 bases). CDR3 size: 14 residues. The V and J ends lost 5 bases and 0 bases respectively, with 11 bases between them. Germline CDR1 and CDR2: DFQATT and SNEGSKA (reference sequence). The CDR3 protein is CSAGGANSGNTIYF. Here the CDR3 DNA reads TGCAGTGCTGGCGGGGCAAACTCTGGAAACACCATATATTTT.

The chain employs TRBV7-2 and TRBJ1-5; TRBD1 agrees at 9 bases. The length of the CDR3 is 15 residues. Germline V lookup: CDR1 SGHTA, CDR2 FQGNSA. V lost 5 bases to trimming and J lost 6 bases; unmatched junction nucleotides: 8. For the CDR3, the DNA is TGTGCCAGCAGCCTGAGACAGGGGGACGGTCAGCCCCAGCATTTT. Residues: CASSLRQGDGQPQHF.

This chain connects TRBV3-1 to TRBJ2-5, with a tentative D call TRBD1 (6 bases). The length of the CDR3 is 13 residues. Trimming took off 3 bases at V and 5 bases at J, with 10 bases between the two ends. CDR1 LGHDT and CDR2 YNNKEL come from the germline V gene (reference sequence). CDR3 bases: TGTGCCAGCAGCCAGAGGGGACACGAGACCCAGTACTTC. It specifies CASSQRGHETQYF.

J is TRBJ1-6 and V is TRBV27; 9 positions match TRBD1. Looked up from germline, CDR1 is MNHEY and CDR2 is SMNVEV (reference sequence). V dropped 5 bases and J dropped 11; count of bases not matched to a gene: 10. The CDR3 covers 15 residues. In DNA form, the CDR3 reads TGTGCCAGCAGTCCTCCTCCGGACAGGGGTACACCCCTCCACTTT. It yields the protein CASSPPPDRGTPLHF.

The chain carries TRBV19 and TRBJ2-1, with 9 positions matching TRBD1. The CDR3 loop spans 15 amino acids. CDR1 is LNHDA and CDR2 is SQIVND in the germline V gene (reference sequence). The ends lost 7 bases at V and 9 bases at J; junction bases unmatched: 13. The CDR3 DNA reads as TGTGCCAGTACCGCTAGACAGGGGGGGTGGAGTGAGCAGTTCTTC. Amino acids: CASTARQGGWSEQFF.

This clonotype was seen repeatedly, ten times or more. A much larger clone differs from this one at a single base, so this may be a read error. The chain combines TRBV5-1 with TRBJ2-7; D ambiguous. This CDR3 has 14 residues. V was pared by 0 bases and J by 3 bases, with 10 bases between. The germline V gene has CDR1 SGHRS and CDR2 YFSETQ. CDR3 in amino acids: CASSLGAGYYEQYF. The CDR3 region has the DNA TGCGCCAGCAGCTTGGGTGCCGGATACTACGAGCAGTACTTC.

This chain uses TRBV6-1 with TRBJ2-3; the D is unclear. The germline V gene encodes CDR1 MNHNS and CDR2 SASEGT. The CDR3 is 13 residues long. Trimming cost V 1 base and J 7 bases, with 9 bases left between them. As DNA, the CDR3 is TGTGCCAGCAGTGAAGTGGGGAAAAATACGCAGTATTTT. This gives the protein CASSEVGKNTQYF.